This TCR beta chain was sequenced for a study of blood T cell repertoires in COVID-19. Study-wide background: Some COVID-19 samples were acute and others convalescent; all came from the United States, Italy and Spain.

Germline CDR1 LNHDA, CDR2 SQIVND (reference sequence). This CDR3 spans 19 amino acids. J was trimmed by 0 bases and V by 0 bases; bases with no gene match: 9. Original handling: Researchers report that nucleated cell counts were estimated from reference gene primer amplification. Clones were sequenced by immunoSEQ multiplex PCR, and TCRdb holds only the in-frame ones, with some missing. That table is the source of V, J and clone size, and D and trimming were worked out from the DNA. The table includes some 200,000 clones, almost 85% detected once. This sequence was found in a human donor with acute or convalescent COVID-19. The donor label of this sample is uncertain. The rearrangement uses TRBV19 and TRBJ1-5; TRBD1 agrees at 9 bases. Sequences were obtained from peripheral blood. The CDR3 protein is CASSIDGTGPLYSNQPQHF. The CDR3 nucleotides read TGTGCCAGTAGTATAGATGGGACAGGGCCCCTATATAGCAATCAGCCCCAGCATTTT.